This is a list of T cell receptor beta chains from one sample in a study of shared clonotypes between healthy human individuals. The method was immunoSEQ multiplex PCR; TCRdb's version includes in-frame clones alone and lacks a portion of them. The sample consists of some 1,400,000 clones, roughly 95% of them appearing once. Sequenced material: naive CD4+ T cells sorted from blood. Source of these receptors: a man under 40 in good health. CDR3s include the opening cysteine and the closing phenylalanine or tryptophan. D genes are given only for firm matches. Size values are once, few and many counts, or a class for expanded clones, and some rows have none.

J | V | D | size | length | CDR3 | DNA
TRBJ1-1 | TRBV10-3 | - | - | 13 | CAISVSGGTEAFF | TGTGCCATCAGTGTTTCGGGGGGCACTGAAGCTTTCTTT
TRBJ2-1 | TRBV6-6 | TRBD2 | - | 15 | CASSFSGSSYNEQFF | TGTGCCAGCAGTTTTAGCGGGAGCTCCTACAATGAGCAGTTCTTC
TRBJ2-2 | TRBV19 | - | - | 16 | CASSVEWGRLSGELFF | TGTGCCAGTAGTGTTGAATGGGGTCGATTGTCCGGGGAGCTGTTTTTT
TRBJ1-1 | TRBV6-6 | - | once | 14 | CASSYGTAGTEAFF | TGTGCCAGCAGCTATGGGACGGCGGGCACTGAAGCTTTCTTT
TRBJ2-2 | TRBV18 | TRBD2 | - | 17 | CASSTAVSGTNTGELFF | TGTGCCAGCTCCACCGCAGTAAGCGGGACTAACACCGGGGAGCTGTTTTTT
TRBJ2-5 | TRBV28 | - | - | 15 | CASSKPLSPAETQYF | TGTGCCAGCAGCAAACCCCTCTCCCCCGCGGAGACCCAGTACTTC
TRBJ2-1 | TRBV27 | TRBD2 | - | 19 | CASTTSSLAGLAGKNEQFF | TGTGCCAGCACCACATCATCTTTGGCGGGACTAGCGGGAAAAAATGAGCAGTTCTTC
TRBJ2-7 | TRBV9 | - | - | 14 | CASSLGGATYEQYF | TGTGCCAGCAGCCTGGGGGGGGCCACCTACGAGCAGTACTTC
TRBJ2-5 | TRBV7-5 | - | - | 16 | CANWPYWTGGQETQYF | TGTGCCAATTGGCCGTATTGGACAGGGGGTCAGGAGACCCAGTACTTC
TRBJ2-7 | TRBV4-2 | TRBD2 | - | 17 | CASSQSGTAGGLYEQYF | TGTGCCAGCAGCCAATCAGGAACGGCGGGAGGCCTATACGAGCAGTACTTC
TRBJ2-7 | TRBV5-1 | - | - | 11 | CASSSLGEQYF | TGCGCCAGCAGCTCCTTGGGCGAGCAGTACTTC
TRBJ1-1 | TRBV5-1 | - | - | 15 | CASSLGPGETAEAFF | TGCGCCAGCAGCTTGGGTCCAGGGGAGACTGCTGAAGCTTTCTTT
TRBJ2-1 | TRBV5-6 | TRBD2 | - | 16 | CASSLNSGSPRNEQFF | TGTGCCAGCAGCTTGAATAGCGGGAGCCCTAGAAATGAGCAGTTCTTC
TRBJ2-2 | TRBV7-8 | - | - | 11 | CASSLIEELFF | TGTGCCAGCAGCCTGATCGAGGAGCTGTTTTTT
TRBJ2-4 | TRBV5-1 | - | few | 16 | CASSPKDRAAKNIQYF | TGCGCCAGCAGCCCGAAGGACAGAGCAGCCAAAAACATTCAGTACTTC
TRBJ2-7 | TRBV27 | - | once | 17 | CASSPSGGWGILYEQYF | TGTGCCAGCAGTCCCTCTGGGGGGTGGGGGATCCTCTACGAGCAGTACTTC
TRBJ2-7 | TRBV6-5 | - | - | 13 | CASRKTNNYEQYF | TGTGCCAGCAGGAAGACAAATAACTACGAGCAGTACTTC
TRBJ2-7 | TRBV12-5 | - | - | 12 | CVLSRAFLEQYF | TGTGTTTTATCTCGCGCCTTTCTCGAGCAGTACTTC
TRBJ2-7 | TRBV5-1 | TRBD1 | - | 15 | CASSPGGTGAYEQYF | TGCGCCAGCAGCCCAGGTGGGACAGGGGCCTACGAGCAGTACTTC
TRBJ1-1 | TRBV11-2 | - | - | 15 | CASSLGRGRGTEAFF | TGTGCCAGCAGCTTAGGCCGGGGGCGTGGGACTGAAGCTTTCTTT
TRBJ1-1 | TRBV5-5 | TRBD1 | - | 14 | CASSSEGANTEAFF | TGTGCCAGCAGCTCGGAGGGGGCCAACACTGAAGCTTTCTTT
TRBJ1-1 | TRBV19 | - | once | 14 | CAKKDRPMNTEAFF | TGTGCCAAAAAAGACAGACCTATGAACACTGAAGCTTTCTTT
TRBJ1-1 | TRBV5-4 | - | - | 15 | CASSRYQIVNTEAFF | TGTGCCAGCAGCAGATACCAAATAGTAAACACTGAAGCTTTCTTT
TRBJ2-1 | TRBV9 | - | once | 15 | CASSVAPRLEDEQFF | TGTGCCAGCAGCGTAGCGCCCAGGCTCGAGGATGAGCAGTTCTTC
TRBJ2-7 | TRBV2 | - | - | 14 | CASIYRSGSYEQYF | TGTGCCAGCATTTATAGAAGCGGCTCCTACGAGCAGTACTTC
TRBJ2-2 | TRBV5-5 | TRBD2 | - | 15 | CASTSLAGAIGELFF | TGTGCCAGCACCTCGCTAGCGGGAGCGATCGGGGAGCTGTTTTTT
TRBJ1-2 | TRBV28 | - | - | 13 | CASTDLGRRGYTF | TGTGCCAGCACCGACCTGGGACGTAGGGGCTACACCTTC
TRBJ2-2 | TRBV6-5 | - | - | 15 | CASRFTTSNTGELFF | TGTGCCAGCAGATTTACAACATCGAACACCGGGGAGCTGTTTTTT
TRBJ2-1 | TRBV7-9 | - | - | 14 | CASSHRGGYNEQFF | TGTGCCAGCAGCCACAGGGGGGGTTACAATGAGCAGTTCTTC
TRBJ2-4 | TRBV29-1 | - | - | 12 | CSVREAKNIQYF | TGCAGCGTTCGGGAAGCCAAAAACATTCAGTACTTC
TRBJ2-7 | TRBV28 | - | - | 14 | CASRPGDMTYEQYF | TGTGCCAGCAGACCCGGCGATATGACCTACGAGCAGTACTTC
TRBJ2-7 | TRBV5-4 | - | - | 13 | CASSEGGWREQYF | TGTGCCAGCAGCGAGGGGGGCTGGCGCGAGCAGTACTTC
TRBJ1-2 | TRBV5-1 | - | - | 14 | CASSLAPEVYGYTF | TGCGCCAGCAGCTTGGCTCCCGAAGTCTATGGCTACACCTTC
TRBJ1-2 | TRBV9 | TRBD1 | once | 14 | CASSAMDRVGGYTF | TGTGCCAGCAGCGCCATGGACAGGGTCGGTGGCTACACCTTC
TRBJ2-1 | TRBV29-1 | TRBD1 | once | 11 | CSVGQGGGQFF | TGCAGCGTTGGACAGGGGGGCGGGCAGTTCTTC
TRBJ1-5 | TRBV7-9 | - | - | 14 | CASSSSGGVQPQHF | TGTGCCAGCAGCTCTTCCGGGGGGGTTCAGCCCCAGCATTTT
TRBJ2-5 | TRBV4-3 | - | - | 16 | CASSQALSGSQETQYF | TGCGCCAGCAGCCAAGCGCTTAGCGGTAGCCAAGAGACCCAGTACTTC
TRBJ2-7 | TRBV29-1 | TRBD1 | - | 11 | CSVGTDYEQYF | TGCAGCGTGGGGACAGACTACGAGCAGTACTTC
TRBJ2-7 | TRBV7-8 | - | - | 16 | CASSSGFPASSYEQYF | TGTGCCAGCAGCTCGGGGTTCCCAGCGTCATCCTACGAGCAGTACTTC
TRBJ2-3 | TRBV5-1 | TRBD2 | - | 17 | CASSSDVAGELTDTQYF | TGCGCCAGCAGCTCAGATGTAGCGGGAGAGTTGACAGATACGCAGTATTTT